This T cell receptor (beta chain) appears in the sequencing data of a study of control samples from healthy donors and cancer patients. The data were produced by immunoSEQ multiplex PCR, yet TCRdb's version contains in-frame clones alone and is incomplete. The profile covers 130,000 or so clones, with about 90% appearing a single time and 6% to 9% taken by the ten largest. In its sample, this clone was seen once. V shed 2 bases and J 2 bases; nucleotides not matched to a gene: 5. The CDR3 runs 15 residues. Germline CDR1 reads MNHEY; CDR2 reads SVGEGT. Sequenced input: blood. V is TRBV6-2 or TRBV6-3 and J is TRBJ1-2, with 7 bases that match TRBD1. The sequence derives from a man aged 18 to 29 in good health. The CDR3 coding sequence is TGTGCCAGCAGTTACCGACCGACAGGGAACTATGGCTACACCTTC. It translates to CASSYRPTGNYGYTF.